This paragraph covers one TCR beta chain sequence. How the authors handled the data: Amplification with reference gene primers provided the estimates of nucleated cell counts. Some clones are missing from TCRdb's copy, which holds only in-frame ones; the method was immunoSEQ multiplex PCR. Clone size and V and J calls were adopted from that table, with D and trimming inferred from the DNA. This sample carries some 250,000 clones, approximately 86% of them seen once, and the ten largest clones take about 7.1%. Germline-derived CDR1 and CDR2 are MDHEN and SYDVKM. With 7 bases removed from V and 4 bases from J, the gap between germline ends came to 19 bases. The CDR3 has 15 amino acids. The data originate from a study of blood T cell repertoires in COVID-19. Study summary: The cDNA or gDNA used as material had been derived from T cells, B-cell-depleted T cells, or PBMCs.

The receptor comes from a woman aged 70-85 years with active or convalescent COVID-19. The source material was peripheral blood. This chain uses TRBV28 with TRBJ1-1; perhaps TRBD1 as D (5 bases). CDR3 residues: CASTQNGGGTTEAFF. The CDR3 bases are TGTGCCAGCACCCAAAACGGGGGTGGGACCACTGAAGCTTTCTTT.